This is a list of T cell receptor beta chains from one sample in a study of cytomegalovirus exposure and HLA in healthy donors. Using immunoSEQ multiplex PCR, the repertoire was profiled, and TCRdb retains in-frame clones only, with some absent. The repertoire includes around 150,000 clones, about 84% of them detected once, and less than 4% sits in the top ten. The sample comprised PBMCs. These receptors were taken from a male donor in good health and CMV-seronegative. Both conserved end residues are part of each CDR3. A D gene is named only where the DNA matches it firmly. Not every row has a clone size; where given, it reads once, few, many or a size class.

>.|TRBJ1-2|TRBV5-6|.
TGTGCCAGCAGCTCGCAAATAGGACAGTCGTCCTATGGCTACACCTTC
CASSSQIGQSSYGYTF
>TRBD1|TRBJ1-3|TRBV4-1|.
TGCGCCAGCAGCCGGCCCGGACAGGGAAGAAACACCATATATTTT
CASSRPGQGRNTIYF
>TRBD1|TRBJ2-1|TRBV5-1|.
TGCGCCAGCAGCTACTGGGACAGGGGATTGAACAATGAGCAGTTCTTC
CASSYWDRGLNNEQFF
>.|TRBJ1-4|TRBV7-9|.
TGTGCCAGCAGCTTACTCTCAACTAATGAAAAACTGTTTTTT
CASSLLSTNEKLFF
>.|TRBJ2-7|TRBV7-2|.
TGTGCCAGCAGCTCCGGCGGTCCCTACCCTCTTTACGAGCAGTACTTC
CASSSGGPYPLYEQYF
>.|TRBJ2-5|TRBV2|.
TGTGCCAGCAGGAGGACTCAGCAAGAGACCCAGTACTTC
CASRRTQQETQYF
>TRBD2|TRBJ2-3|TRBV7-8|.
TGTGCCAGCAGCTTAGGACTAGCGGGGGCCCTCACAGATACGCAGTATTTT
CASSLGLAGALTDTQYF
>TRBD2|TRBJ2-1|TRBV4-3|.
TGCGCCAGCAGCCTTGGACTAGCCGACTCCTACAATGAGCAGTTCTTC
CASSLGLADSYNEQFF
>TRBD1|TRBJ1-1|TRBV5-1|.
TGCGCCAGCAGCGGCAGGGGGCCGTCTGACACTGAAGCTTTCTTT
CASSGRGPSDTEAFF
>.|TRBJ2-3|TRBV27|.
TGTGCCAGCAGTTCAAGCTATATGATACAGCAAGGGGGGGCAGATACGCAGTATTTT
CASSSSYMIQQGGADTQYF
>TRBD1|TRBJ2-7|TRBV6-5|.
TGTGCCAGCAGTTATAGGGACAGCTCCTACGAGCAGTACTTC
CASSYRDSSYEQYF
>TRBD2|TRBJ2-7|TRBV5-4|.
TGTGCCAGCAGCTTAGGCGCGGGAGCGAACGAGCAGTACTTC
CASSLGAGANEQYF
>TRBD2|TRBJ2-3|TRBV6-5|.
TGTGCCAGCAGTTCATATAGCGGGGACACAGATACGCAGTATTTT
CASSSYSGDTDTQYF
>TRBD1|TRBJ1-2|TRBV6-1|.
TGTGCCAGCAGTGAAGGTCAGGGGGCTAACTATGGCTACACCTTC
CASSEGQGANYGYTF
>.|TRBJ1-1|TRBV5-1|.
TGCGCCGTCAGCGGCCCTGACGGGGCTTTCTTT
CAVSGPDGAFF
>.|TRBJ2-5|TRBV28|.
TGTGCCAGCAGTCACCGGGAGACCCAGTACTTC
CASSHRETQYF
>.|TRBJ2-7|TRBV29-1|.
TGCAGCGTTAAAAGCGGGGGGACAGGGGCTGGCTACGAGCAGTACTTC
CSVKSGGTGAGYEQYF
>.|TRBJ1-1|TRBV25-1|few
TGTGCCAGCCAACGGGCCGGGGGGCTGAACACTGAAGCTTTCTTT
CASQRAGGLNTEAFF
>TRBD1|TRBJ2-5|TRBV30|.
TGTGCCTGGCAGACAGGGGTCTTACCGTACCAAGAGACCCAGTACTTC
CAWQTGVLPYQETQYF
>.|TRBJ2-5|TRBV5-1|.
TGCGCCAGCAGCTTGGTAGAGACAGTAGAGTGGGAGACCCAGTACTTC
CASSLVETVEWETQYF
>.|TRBJ2-1|TRBV6-4|.
TGTGCCAGCAGTCCCAGGTTTAGCGGTGAGCAGTTCTTC
CASSPRFSGEQFF
>.|TRBJ1-2|TRBV9|.
TGTGCCAGCAGCGTAGGCGACATAAACTATGGCTACACCTTC
CASSVGDINYGYTF
>.|TRBJ2-3|TRBV27|few
TGTGCCAGCAGTGCCCGCGGGGTGGGCCTTAGCACAGATACGCAGTATTTT
CASSARGVGLSTDTQYF
>.|TRBJ2-7|TRBV18|.
TGTGCCAGCTCACCACCGTTCGGGGGAGGAATTTACGAGCAGTACTTC
CASSPPFGGGIYEQYF
>.|TRBJ2-7|TRBV7-9|few
TGTTCCAGCAGCTTCCTCAGCGGCTCCTACGAGCAGTACTTC
CSSSFLSGSYEQYF
>TRBD1|TRBJ1-2|TRBV5-6|.
TGTGCCAGCAGCCTAGGGACAGGGGGAAGCTATGGCTACACCTTC
CASSLGTGGSYGYTF
>TRBD1|TRBJ1-1|TRBV19|.
TGTGCCAGTAGTGGGACAGTTGGCGCTGAAGCTTTCTTT
CASSGTVGAEAFF
>TRBD2|TRBJ2-5|TRBV7-9|once
TGTGCCAGCAGCCGCGGACTAGCGGGGGGACGGGGGGTGGAGACCCAGTACTTC
CASSRGLAGGRGVETQYF
>TRBD1|TRBJ2-5|TRBV2|.
TGTGCCAGCAGTACACGTTCCGGGACAGGGACCTCTATAGGAGAGACCCAGTACTTC
CASSTRSGTGTSIGETQYF
>TRBD2|TRBJ2-1|TRBV10-3|.
TGTGCCATCAGTGAGCAACCGGGACTAGTGATTGACGATGAGCAGTTCTTC
CAISEQPGLVIDDEQFF
>TRBD2|TRBJ2-2|TRBV5-1|.
TGCGCCAGCAGCTCCTTAGCGGGAGGATTCCGGGAGCTGTTTTTT
CASSSLAGGFRELFF
>.|TRBJ1-2|TRBV5-4|few
TGTGCCAGCAGCCCAGCGGGTGGAAACTATGGCTACACCTTC
CASSPAGGNYGYTF